This T cell receptor (beta chain) derives from a study of T cell responses to AZD1222 COVID-19 vaccine. The wider study: Pooling of second doses given at about 4 or about 12 weeks was done. Study-wide findings and caveats: Unmutated regions of variants are reportedly targeted by nearly half of spike-specific TCRs. Baseline serology detected seropositivity in only six AZD1222 recipients.

Worth noting for this clone: Antigen specificity is unknown.

This CDR3 spans 14 amino acids. J was trimmed by 7 bases and V by 8 bases; bases with no gene match: 9. In germline, CDR1 is MDHEN, CDR2 SYDVKM. Clones were sequenced by immunoSEQ multiplex PCR, and TCRdb holds only the in-frame ones, with some missing. This sample carries about 180,000 clones, almost 90% of them seen once, and the ten largest clones take 0.49%. The specimen was peripheral blood, collected on day 0 of AZD1222 vaccination. The rearrangement joins TRBV28 to TRBJ1-5, with 9 bases aligning to TRBD1. This TCR came from an adult in good health. The CDR3 reads CASGMGQGSQPQHF. The CDR3 nucleotides are TGTGCCAGCGGAATGGGACAGGGCTCCCAGCCCCAGCATTTT.